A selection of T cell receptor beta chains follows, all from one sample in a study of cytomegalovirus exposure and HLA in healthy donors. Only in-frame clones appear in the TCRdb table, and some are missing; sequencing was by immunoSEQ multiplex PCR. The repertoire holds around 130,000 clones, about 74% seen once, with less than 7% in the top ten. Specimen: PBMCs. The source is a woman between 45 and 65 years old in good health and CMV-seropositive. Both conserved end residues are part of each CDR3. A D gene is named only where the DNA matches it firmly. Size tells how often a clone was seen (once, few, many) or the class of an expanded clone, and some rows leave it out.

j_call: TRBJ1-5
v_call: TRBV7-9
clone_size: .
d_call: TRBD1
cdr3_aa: CASSPLTGGQPQHF
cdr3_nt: TGTGCCAGCAGCCCCTTAACAGGGGGACAGCCCCAGCATTTT

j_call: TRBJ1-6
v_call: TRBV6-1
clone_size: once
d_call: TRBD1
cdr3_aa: CASSRTGEANSPLHF
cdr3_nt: TGTGCCAGCAGTAGGACAGGGGAGGCTAATTCACCCCTCCACTTT

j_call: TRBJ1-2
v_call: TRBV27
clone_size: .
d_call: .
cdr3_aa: CASSTRQSIYGYTF
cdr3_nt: TGTGCCAGCAGTACACGACAGTCTATCTATGGCTACACCTTC

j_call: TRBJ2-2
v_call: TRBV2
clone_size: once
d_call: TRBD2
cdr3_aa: CASSKGLAGNTGELFF
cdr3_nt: TGTGCCAGCAGCAAAGGACTAGCGGGGAACACCGGGGAGCTGTTTTTT

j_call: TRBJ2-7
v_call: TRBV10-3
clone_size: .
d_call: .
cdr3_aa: CAIRPGDSHEQYF
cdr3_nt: TGTGCCATCCGGCCAGGTGATAGTCACGAGCAGTACTTC

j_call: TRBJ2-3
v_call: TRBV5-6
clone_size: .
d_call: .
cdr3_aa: CASSLSPRADTQYF
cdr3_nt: TGTGCCAGCAGCTTATCCCCTCGAGCAGATACGCAGTATTTT

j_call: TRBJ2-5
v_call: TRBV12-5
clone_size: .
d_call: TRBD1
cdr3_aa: CASGQGSVYQETQYF
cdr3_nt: TGTGCTAGTGGACAGGGGTCCGTGTACCAAGAGACCCAGTACTTC

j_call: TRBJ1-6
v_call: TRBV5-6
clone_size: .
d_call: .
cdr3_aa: CASSLSGRDSPLHF
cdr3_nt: TGTGCCAGCAGCCTGTCAGGGCGGGACTCACCCCTCCACTTT

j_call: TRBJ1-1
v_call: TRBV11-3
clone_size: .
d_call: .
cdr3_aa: CASSLAEVAFF
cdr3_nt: TGTGCCAGCAGCTTAGCAGAAGTAGCTTTCTTT

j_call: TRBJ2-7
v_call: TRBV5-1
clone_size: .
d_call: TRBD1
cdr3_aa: CASRQGRDRYDYEQYF
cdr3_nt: TGCGCCAGCAGACAGGGCCGGGACAGGTATGACTACGAGCAGTACTTC

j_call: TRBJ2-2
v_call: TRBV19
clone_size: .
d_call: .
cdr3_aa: CASGRTANTGELFF
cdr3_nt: TGTGCCAGTGGCCGGACAGCGAACACCGGGGAGCTGTTTTTT

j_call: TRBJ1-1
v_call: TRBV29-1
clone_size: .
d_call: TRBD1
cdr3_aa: CSAMARGLAFF
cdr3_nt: TGCAGCGCCATGGCCAGGGGGCTGGCTTTCTTT